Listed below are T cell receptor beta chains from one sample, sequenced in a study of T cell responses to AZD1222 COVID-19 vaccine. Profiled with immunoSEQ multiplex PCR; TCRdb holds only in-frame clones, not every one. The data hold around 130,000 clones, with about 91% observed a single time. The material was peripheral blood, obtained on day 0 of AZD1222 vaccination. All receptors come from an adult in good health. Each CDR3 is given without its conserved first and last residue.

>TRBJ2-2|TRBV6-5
ASTGVRGGELF
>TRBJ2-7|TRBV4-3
ASSQDYPGDYEQY
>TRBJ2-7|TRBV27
ASRSDRAYEQY
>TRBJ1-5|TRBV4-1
ASSQGTHYSNQPQH
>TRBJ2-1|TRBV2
ASRQPGQGYNEQF
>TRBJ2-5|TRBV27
ASSSRRTAFQETQY
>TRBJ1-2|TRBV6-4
ASSGGVDGYT
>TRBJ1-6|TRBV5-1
ASSEQGLESSLH
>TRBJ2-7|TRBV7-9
ASSLIGGNYEQY
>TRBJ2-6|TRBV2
ASTVISSSGANVLT
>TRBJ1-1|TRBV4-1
ASSQDGTRWNTEAF
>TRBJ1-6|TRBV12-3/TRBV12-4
ASSWTGPPLH
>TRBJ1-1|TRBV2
ASMRDSNTEAF
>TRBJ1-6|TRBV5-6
ASSSKSWDSVNSPLH
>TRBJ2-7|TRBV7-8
ASSWSGNSYEQY
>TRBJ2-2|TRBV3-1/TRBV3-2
ASSLTGEGELF
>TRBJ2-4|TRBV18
ASSPAGEDIQY
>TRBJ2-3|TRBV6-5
ASKEAGAVDTQY
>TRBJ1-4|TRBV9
ASSRFGGVGEKLF
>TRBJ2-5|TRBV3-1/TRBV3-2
ASSPGWGGETQY
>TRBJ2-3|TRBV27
ASSFSLEGPSTDTQY
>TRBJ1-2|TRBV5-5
ASSLRGSNYGYT
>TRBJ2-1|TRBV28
ASSYRANYNEQF
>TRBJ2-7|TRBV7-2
ASSQGNRIGEQY
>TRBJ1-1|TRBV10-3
AISSAAPMNTEAF
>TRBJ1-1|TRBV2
ASSEEGANTEAF
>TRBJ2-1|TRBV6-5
ASSYGLAGDEQF
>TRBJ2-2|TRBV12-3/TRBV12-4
ASRHKNTGELF
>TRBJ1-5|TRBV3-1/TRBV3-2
ASSQTGGNQPQH
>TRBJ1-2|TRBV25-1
ASSEILTNYGYT
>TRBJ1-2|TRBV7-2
ASSSDRRAGYT
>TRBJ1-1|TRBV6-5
ASAKDGSRTEAF
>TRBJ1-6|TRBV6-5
ANRRDGEMPLH
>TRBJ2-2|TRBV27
ASSLHGPRELF
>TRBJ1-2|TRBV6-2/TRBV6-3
ASSNVRGGYT
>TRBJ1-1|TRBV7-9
ASSFLYMNTEAF
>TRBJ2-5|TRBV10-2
ASRNRGGETQY
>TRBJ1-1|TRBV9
ASSVGSGLEAF
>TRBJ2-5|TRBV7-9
ASSLTAGGEETQY
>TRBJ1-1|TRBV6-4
ASSPAGGTEAF
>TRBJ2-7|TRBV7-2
ASSLFGGLRASYEQY
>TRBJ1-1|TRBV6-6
ASSSQGWVISEAF
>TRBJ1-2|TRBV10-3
ATQSIYGYT
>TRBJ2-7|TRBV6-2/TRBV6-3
ASSPADYPPPLEQY
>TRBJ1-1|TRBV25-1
ASSLLGDTEAF
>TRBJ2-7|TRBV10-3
AISEVRAPAEQY
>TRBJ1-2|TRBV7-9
ASSPGQGAIGYT
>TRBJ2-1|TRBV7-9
ASSLSGGGLDEQF
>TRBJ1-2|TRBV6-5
ASRDPYGYT
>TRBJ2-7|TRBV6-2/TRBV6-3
ASSFRGRPGYEQY
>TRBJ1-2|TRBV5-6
ASSSGQGALSYT
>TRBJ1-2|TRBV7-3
ASSLYSGEGYT
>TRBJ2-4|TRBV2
ASSGETKNIQY
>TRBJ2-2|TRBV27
ASSTPGSTGELF
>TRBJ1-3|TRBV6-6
ASSYSNTIY
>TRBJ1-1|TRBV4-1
ASSQGYRYTEAF
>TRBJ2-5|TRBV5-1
ASSAEMVDTQY
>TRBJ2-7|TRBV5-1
ASSLRSSPDPPYEQY